The rows below give T cell receptor beta chains drawn from one sample of a study of shared clonotypes between healthy human individuals. Sequenced by immunoSEQ multiplex PCR; TCRdb stores in-frame clones only, minus some. In the table there are some 200,000 clones, 66% of which are singletons. Sequencing input: memory CD4+ T cells sorted from blood. These receptor sequences come from a man aged 25 to 45 in good health. Both conserved end residues are part of each CDR3. Fields, in order: clone size, V gene, J gene, D gene, CDR3 protein, CDR3 DNA. A D gene is named only where the DNA matches it firmly. Expanded clones are given a class, and other clones once, few, many or no size at all.

once,TRBV2,TRBJ2-5,-,CASLGVQADGREETQYF,TGTGCCAGCTTGGGGGTGCAGGCGGACGGGAGAGAAGAGACCCAGTACTTC
-,TRBV18,TRBJ2-1,-,CASSLRSRSSYNEQFF,TGTGCCAGCTCATTACGGTCCCGGAGCTCCTACAATGAGCAGTTCTTC
-,TRBV18,TRBJ1-2,-,CASSLDITYGYTF,TGTGCCAGCTCGCTAGACATTACCTATGGCTACACCTTC
-,TRBV30,TRBJ1-2,-,CAWRLGLYGYTF,TGTGCCTGGAGGTTAGGACTATATGGCTACACCTTC
-,TRBV7-2,TRBJ2-1,TRBD2,CASSLGEAGVGNEQFF,TGTGCCAGCAGCTTAGGAGAGGCGGGAGTAGGCAATGAGCAGTTCTTC
few,TRBV9,TRBJ2-7,-,CASSPRQDRYEQYF,TGTGCCAGCAGCCCCCGACAGGACCGATACGAGCAGTACTTC
-,TRBV28,TRBJ2-5,TRBD1,CASSLSWDRTQETQYF,TGTGCCAGCAGTTTATCATGGGACAGGACTCAAGAGACCCAGTACTTC
-,TRBV21-1,TRBJ1-4,-,CASSKSVRDRVSSNEKLFF,TGTGCCAGCAGCAAAAGTGTCCGGGACAGGGTTTCTTCTAATGAAAAACTGTTTTTT
-,TRBV28,TRBJ1-1,TRBD1,CASSSLTGAFTEAFF,TGTGCCAGCAGTTCCTTGACAGGGGCCTTCACTGAAGCTTTCTTT
once,TRBV6-5,TRBJ2-7,TRBD2,CASMTSGRGSYEQYF,TGTGCCAGCATGACTAGCGGGAGAGGGTCCTACGAGCAGTACTTC
few,TRBV5-4,TRBJ1-2,-,CASSPRQGAGLYGYTF,TGTGCCAGCAGCCCCCGGCAGGGAGCCGGTCTCTATGGCTACACCTTC
once,TRBV18,TRBJ2-1,TRBD2,CASSPASGSYNEQFF,TGTGCCAGCTCACCAGCTAGCGGGTCCTACAATGAGCAGTTCTTC
-,TRBV7-3,TRBJ2-2,TRBD2,CASSPGLAVGVHGELFF,TGTGCCAGCAGCCCGGGACTAGCGGTAGGAGTGCACGGGGAGCTGTTTTTT
-,TRBV10-3,TRBJ2-5,-,CAISEALQETQYF,TGTGCCATCAGTGAGGCCCTCCAAGAGACCCAGTACTTC
-,TRBV5-1,TRBJ2-3,-,CASSLGVTRTDTQYF,TGCGCCAGCAGCTTGGGGGTGACTAGGACAGATACGCAGTATTTT
-,TRBV19,TRBJ2-1,TRBD2,CASRPSGYNEQFF,TGTGCCAGTAGGCCTAGCGGGTACAATGAGCAGTTCTTC
-,TRBV29-1,TRBJ1-1,-,CSVELRLNTEAFF,TGCAGCGTTGAGCTCAGACTGAACACTGAAGCTTTCTTT
-,TRBV5-4,TRBJ2-5,-,CASSLSGPVETQYF,TGTGCCAGCAGCTTGTCTGGGCCGGTGGAGACCCAGTACTTC
-,TRBV15,TRBJ2-3,-,CATSRERSADTQYF,TGTGCCACCAGCAGGGAACGGAGCGCAGATACGCAGTATTTT
-,TRBV11-1,TRBJ1-1,-,CASSLDRDTEAFF,TGTGCCAGCAGCTTGGACCGCGACACTGAAGCTTTCTTT
-,TRBV28,TRBJ1-1,-,CASSLPGEGDTEAFF,TGTGCCAGCAGTTTGCCAGGCGAAGGGGACACTGAAGCTTTCTTT
-,TRBV9,TRBJ2-3,-,CASSVAQGQPGDTQYF,TGTGCCAGCAGCGTAGCTCAGGGCCAGCCCGGGGATACGCAGTATTTT
many,TRBV5-1,TRBJ2-3,-,CASIPPGADTQYF,TGCGCCAGCATCCCTCCCGGGGCAGATACGCAGTATTTT
-,TRBV7-9,TRBJ2-1,-,CASSLVQATNEQFF,TGTGCCAGCAGCTTAGTTCAGGCGACGAATGAGCAGTTCTTC
-,TRBV5-1,TRBJ1-3,-,CASSLGESGNTIYF,TGCGCCAGCAGCCTTGGGGAGTCTGGAAACACCATATATTTT
few,TRBV28,TRBJ2-7,TRBD1,CASSFTGTGGYEQYF,TGTGCCAGCAGCTTCACCGGGACAGGGGGCTACGAGCAGTACTTC
-,TRBV5-1,TRBJ1-5,TRBD1,CASSLTGDSNQPQHF,TGCGCCAGCAGCTTAACAGGGGATAGCAATCAGCCCCAGCATTTT
-,TRBV7-2,TRBJ2-3,-,CASSGGVVYPTQYF,TGTGCCAGCAGCGGAGGAGTGGTCTACCCAACGCAGTATTTT
-,TRBV7-2,TRBJ2-5,-,CASSLQGRVQETQYF,TGTGCCAGCAGCTTACAGGGGAGGGTCCAAGAGACCCAGTACTTC
-,TRBV5-5,TRBJ2-2,-,CASSLDYNGELFF,TGTGCCAGCAGCCTCGACTACAACGGGGAGCTGTTTTTT
-,TRBV28,TRBJ1-2,-,CASSLSRVQYGYTF,TGTGCCAGCAGTTTGTCCAGGGTTCAGTATGGCTACACCTTC
once,TRBV5-1,TRBJ2-2,-,CASSQTVTGELFF,TGCGCCAGCAGCCAGACAGTTACCGGGGAGCTGTTTTTT
-,TRBV5-1,TRBJ1-4,-,CASHDIGEKLFF,TGCGCCAGCCATGACATAGGTGAAAAACTGTTTTTT
-,TRBV5-6,TRBJ2-7,TRBD2,CASSHGLAGPPRSYEQYF,TGTGCCAGCAGCCACGGGCTAGCGGGGCCCCCGAGATCCTACGAGCAGTACTTC
-,TRBV19,TRBJ2-7,-,CASSANGPYEQYF,TGTGCCAGTAGTGCCAATGGCCCCTACGAGCAGTACTTC
-,TRBV7-3,TRBJ1-1,-,CASSFGESTEAFF,TGTGCCAGCAGCTTCGGGGAAAGCACTGAAGCTTTCTTT
-,TRBV11-3,TRBJ2-5,-,CASSLYPDRQETQYF,TGTGCCAGCAGCTTATATCCGGACAGACAAGAGACCCAGTACTTC
-,TRBV7-2,TRBJ1-2,-,CASSPQRGNGYTF,TGTGCCAGCAGCCCCCAGAGGGGGAATGGCTACACCTTC
-,TRBV11-3,TRBJ2-1,-,CASSSEQFF,TGTGCCAGCTCTAGTGAGCAGTTCTTC
-,TRBV15,TRBJ1-5,-,CATSGARGLGQPQHF,TGTGCCACCTCCGGGGCGAGGGGTTTGGGTCAGCCCCAGCATTTT
-,TRBV11-3,TRBJ2-1,TRBD2,CASSTTSGANEQFF,TGTGCCAGCAGCACCACTAGCGGTGCCAATGAGCAGTTCTTC
-,TRBV7-1,TRBJ1-5,-,CASSLVWTGNQPQHF,TGTGCCAGCAGCTTAGTTTGGACGGGCAATCAGCCCCAGCATTTT
-,TRBV28,TRBJ1-2,-,CASSLGQSPYGYTF,TGTGCCAGCAGTTTGGGGCAGAGTCCCTATGGCTACACCTTC
-,TRBV7-2,TRBJ1-3,-,CASSLGAPDSGNTIYF,TGTGCCAGCAGCTTAGGGGCACCCGACTCTGGAAACACCATATATTTT
-,TRBV11-2,TRBJ2-2,-,CASSPERQAYTGELFF,TGTGCCAGCAGCCCAGAGAGACAGGCGTACACCGGGGAGCTGTTTTTT
-,TRBV29-1,TRBJ2-3,-,CSVEATTGEDTQYF,TGCAGCGTTGAAGCTACGACGGGAGAGGATACGCAGTATTTT
few,TRBV15,TRBJ2-7,TRBD1,CATSRDYLQGTEQYF,TGTGCCACCAGCAGGGATTACTTACAGGGGACCGAGCAGTACTTC
-,TRBV7-9,TRBJ2-7,-,CASSLAWTNEQYF,TGTGCCAGCAGCTTGGCCTGGACAAACGAGCAGTACTTC
few,TRBV19,TRBJ2-1,TRBD2,CASSQRVLAGGSSSYNEQFF,TGTGCCAGTAGCCAAAGGGTACTAGCGGGAGGCTCGAGCTCCTACAATGAGCAGTTCTTC
-,TRBV21-1,TRBJ1-5,-,CASSKNRRARNQPQHF,TGTGCCAGCAGCAAAAATAGGAGGGCTCGCAATCAGCCCCAGCATTTT
-,TRBV2,TRBJ1-4,-,CASSEGGANEKLFF,TGTGCCAGCAGTGAGGGGGGCGCGAATGAAAAACTGTTTTTT
few,TRBV21-1,TRBJ1-5,-,CASSIRVRANQPQHF,TGTGCCAGCAGCATCCGGGTAAGAGCCAATCAGCCCCAGCATTTT
-,TRBV20-1,TRBJ2-1,-,CSATDNEQFF,TGCAGTGCAACCGACAATGAGCAGTTCTTC
-,TRBV6-1,TRBJ1-5,-,CASSEGLTGPGQPQHF,TGTGCCAGCAGTGAAGGCCTGACAGGTCCAGGTCAGCCCCAGCATTTT